What follows are 5 T cell receptor beta chains derived from one specimen sequenced in a study of blood T cell repertoires in COVID-19 (dated by TCRdb to the early 2020s). Receptor libraries were prepared by the immunoSEQ multiplex PCR assay. In TCRdb, the immuneACCESS table is reduced to in-frame sequences with V and J assigned. These tables do not hold every clone; where another copy was compared, an unresolved V gene accounts for under half, and the others remain unexplained. This sample gives about 300,000 clones in total; approximately 90% of them show up just once. The ten largest clonotypes hold approximately 6% of the sample. Sequencing was done on a sample of PBMCs or T cells enriched from blood (not recorded which). The receptors were sampled from a woman in her 30s who had recovered from COVID-19.

The V gene is TRBV30, the J gene TRBJ1-2; a weak D match, TRBD1 (6 bases). Germline V lookup: CDR1 GTSNPN, CDR2 SVGIG (reference sequence). Trimming removed 2 bases from V and 5 bases from J, with 12 bases in between. The CDR3 runs to 13 residues. The CDR3 sequence is CAWSPGARYGYTF. In DNA form, the CDR3 reads TGTGCCTGGAGTCCAGGGGCACGGTATGGCTACACCTTC.

The genes are TRBV19 and TRBJ1-3, with unresolved D. The CDR3 has 16 residues. The V end was cut by 3 bases, the J end by 0 bases, with 12 bases between. CDR1 is LNHDA, CDR2 SQIVND, per germline (reference sequence). The chain's CDR3 is CASSMRGLHSGNTIYF. The CDR3 DNA reads TGTGCCAGTAGTATGCGCGGGCTACACTCTGGAAACACCATATATTTT.

This clone was seen just once. The same CDR3 arises from other DNA sequences in this sample as well. V and J are TRBV24-1 and TRBJ1-1; no reliable D call. The CDR3 is 13 amino acids. Per germline, CDR1 KGHDR and CDR2 SFDVKD. V lost 7 bases, J lost 0 bases, and 8 bases lay in between. CDR3 sequence (DNA): TGTGCCACCAGGGCGGGCATGAACACTGAAGCTTTCTTT. Translated, it gives CATRAGMNTEAFF.

This chain links TRBV7-9 with TRBJ1-3; a weak D match, TRBD1 (6 bases). Trimming pared 2 bases from V and 0 bases from J, leaving 8 bases between. Germline values: CDR1 SEHNR, CDR2 FQNEAQ (reference sequence). This CDR3 is 15 amino acids long. In DNA form, the CDR3 reads TGTGCCAGCAGCTTATTGGACAGCTCTGGAAACACCATATATTTT. Its protein is CASSLLDSSGNTIYF.

V is TRBV10-2 and J is TRBJ1-1; a possible D gene is TRBD1 (5 bases). Germline V gene sequence: CDR1 WSHSY, CDR2 SAAADI. The ends were cut back, 6 bases at V and 0 bases at J, with 11 bases in the middle. This CDR3 has 14 amino acids. CDR3 loop: CASREGLLNTEAFF. The CDR3 nucleotides are TGCGCCAGCAGGGAGGGGCTCCTGAACACTGAAGCTTTCTTT.